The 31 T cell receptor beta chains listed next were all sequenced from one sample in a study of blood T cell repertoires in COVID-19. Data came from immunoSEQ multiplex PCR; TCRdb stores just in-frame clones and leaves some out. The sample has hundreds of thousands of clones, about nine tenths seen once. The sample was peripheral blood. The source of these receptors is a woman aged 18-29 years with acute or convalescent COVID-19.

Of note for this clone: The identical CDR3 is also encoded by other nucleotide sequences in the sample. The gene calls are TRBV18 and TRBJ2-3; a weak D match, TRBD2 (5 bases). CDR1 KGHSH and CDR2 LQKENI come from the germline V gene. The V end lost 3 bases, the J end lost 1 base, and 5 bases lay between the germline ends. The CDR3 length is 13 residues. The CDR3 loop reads CASSPRGTDTQYF. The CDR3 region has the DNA TGTGCCAGCTCACCGCGGGGCACAGATACGCAGTATTTT.

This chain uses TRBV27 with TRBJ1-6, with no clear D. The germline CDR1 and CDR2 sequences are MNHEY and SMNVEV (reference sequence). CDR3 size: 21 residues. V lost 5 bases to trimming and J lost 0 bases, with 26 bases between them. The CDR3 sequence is CASSSSSGGNLPSSYNSPLHF. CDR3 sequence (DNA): TGTGCCAGCAGTAGTTCATCCGGCGGCAACCTCCCGAGCTCCTATAATTCACCCCTCCACTTT.

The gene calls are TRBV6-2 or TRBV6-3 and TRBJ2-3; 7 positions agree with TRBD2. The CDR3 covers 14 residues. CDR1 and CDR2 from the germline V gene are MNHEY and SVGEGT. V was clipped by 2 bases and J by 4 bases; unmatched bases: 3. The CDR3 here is CASSYGEGPDTQYF. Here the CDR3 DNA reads TGTGCCAGCAGTTACGGGGAGGGTCCAGATACGCAGTATTTT.

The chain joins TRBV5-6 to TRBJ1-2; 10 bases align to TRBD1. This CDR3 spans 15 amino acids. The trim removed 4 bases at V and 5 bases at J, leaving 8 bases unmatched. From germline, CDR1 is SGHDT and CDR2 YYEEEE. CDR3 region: CASSPRQGALYGYTF. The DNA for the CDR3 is TGTGCCAGCAGCCCGCGACAGGGGGCTCTTTATGGCTACACCTTC.

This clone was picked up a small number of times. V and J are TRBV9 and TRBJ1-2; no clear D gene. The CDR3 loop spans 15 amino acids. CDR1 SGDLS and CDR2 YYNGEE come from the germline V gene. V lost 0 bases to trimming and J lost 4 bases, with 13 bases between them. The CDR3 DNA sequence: TGTGCCAGCAGCGTAGGTTCATCAGGCACCTATGGCTACACCTTC. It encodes CASSVGSSGTYGYTF.

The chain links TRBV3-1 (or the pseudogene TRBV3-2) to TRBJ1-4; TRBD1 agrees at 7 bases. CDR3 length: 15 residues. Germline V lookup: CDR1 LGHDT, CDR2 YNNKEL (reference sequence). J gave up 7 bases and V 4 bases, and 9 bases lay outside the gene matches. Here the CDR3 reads CASSPRQGEREKLFF. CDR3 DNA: TGTGCCAGCAGCCCGAGACAGGGAGAGCGTGAAAAACTGTTTTTT.

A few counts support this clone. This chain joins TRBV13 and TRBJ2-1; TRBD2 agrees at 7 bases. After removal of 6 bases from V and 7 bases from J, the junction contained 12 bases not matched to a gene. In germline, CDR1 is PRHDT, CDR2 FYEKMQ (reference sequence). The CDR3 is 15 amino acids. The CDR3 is CASRLGGTGRNEQFF. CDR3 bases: TGTGCCAGCAGACTCGGGGGGACGGGACGGAATGAGCAGTTCTTC.

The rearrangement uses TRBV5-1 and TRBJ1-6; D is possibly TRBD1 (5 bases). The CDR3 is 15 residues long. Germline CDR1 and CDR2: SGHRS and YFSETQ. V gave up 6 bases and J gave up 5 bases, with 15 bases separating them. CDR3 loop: CASTESGRDNSPLHF. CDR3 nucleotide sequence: TGCGCCAGCACCGAATCAGGGAGGGATAATTCACCCCTCCACTTT.

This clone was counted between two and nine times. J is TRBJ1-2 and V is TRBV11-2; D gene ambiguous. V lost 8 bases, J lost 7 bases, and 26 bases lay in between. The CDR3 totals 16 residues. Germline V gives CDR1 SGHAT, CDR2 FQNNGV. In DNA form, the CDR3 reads TGTGCCAGCGGCCTTCCTTTCGACATGTCGTTTAGTGGCTACACCTTC. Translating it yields CASGLPFDMSFSGYTF.

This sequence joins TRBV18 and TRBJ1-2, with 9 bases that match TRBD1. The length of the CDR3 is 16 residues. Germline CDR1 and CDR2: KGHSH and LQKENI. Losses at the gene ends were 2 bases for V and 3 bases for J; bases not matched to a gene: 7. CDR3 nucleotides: TGTGCCAGCTCACCAACAGGGGGCGGTTCGGACTATGGCTACACCTTC. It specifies CASSPTGGGSDYGYTF.

CDR3 sequence: CASSPELIAGELFF. The CDR3 DNA is TGTGCCAGCAGCCCCGAGCTCATCGCCGGGGAGCTGTTTTTT. The chain uses TRBV9 and TRBJ2-2, with D uncertain. V was trimmed by 4 bases and J by 6 bases, leaving 13 bases between them. Germline-derived CDR1 and CDR2 are SGDLS and YYNGEE. CDR3 length: 14 residues.

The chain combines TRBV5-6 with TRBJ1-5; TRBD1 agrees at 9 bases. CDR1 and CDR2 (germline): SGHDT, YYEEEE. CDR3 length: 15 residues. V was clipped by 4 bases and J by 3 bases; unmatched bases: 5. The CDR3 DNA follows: TGTGCCAGCAGCCCTGGACAGGGGTACAATCAGCCCCAGCATTTT. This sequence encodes CASSPGQGYNQPQHF.

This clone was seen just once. CDR3: CASSSISRSNYGYTF. CDR3 nucleotide sequence: TGTGCCAGCAGCTCTATCAGTAGGAGTAACTATGGCTACACCTTC. The chain carries TRBV7-2 and TRBJ1-2; D remains unclear. The V end was cut by 4 bases, the J end by 1 base, with 13 bases between. Germline CDR1 SGHTA, CDR2 FQGNSA. The CDR3 length is 15 residues.

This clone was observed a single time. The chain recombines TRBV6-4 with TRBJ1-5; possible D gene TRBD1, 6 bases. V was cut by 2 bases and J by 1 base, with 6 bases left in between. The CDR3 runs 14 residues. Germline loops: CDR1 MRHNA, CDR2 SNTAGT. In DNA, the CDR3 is TGTGCCAGCAGTGACGGGACAAGCAATCAGCCCCAGCATTTT. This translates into CASSDGTSNQPQHF.

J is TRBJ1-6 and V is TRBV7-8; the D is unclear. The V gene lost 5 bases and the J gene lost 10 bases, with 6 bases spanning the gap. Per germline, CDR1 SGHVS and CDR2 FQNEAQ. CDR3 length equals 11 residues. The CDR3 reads CASSHGSPLHF. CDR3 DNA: TGTGCCAGCAGCCACGGGTCACCCCTCCACTTT.

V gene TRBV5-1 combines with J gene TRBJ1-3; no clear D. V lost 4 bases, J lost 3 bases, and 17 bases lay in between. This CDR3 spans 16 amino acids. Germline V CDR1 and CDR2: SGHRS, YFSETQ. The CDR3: CASSPYGEGYGNTIYF. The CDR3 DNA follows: TGCGCCAGCAGCCCGTACGGGGAGGGTTATGGAAACACCATATATTTT.

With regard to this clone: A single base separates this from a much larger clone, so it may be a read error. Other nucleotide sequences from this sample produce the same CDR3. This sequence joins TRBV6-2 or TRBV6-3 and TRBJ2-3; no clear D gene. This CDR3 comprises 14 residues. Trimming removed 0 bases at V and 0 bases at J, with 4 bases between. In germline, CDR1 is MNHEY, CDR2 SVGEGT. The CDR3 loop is CASSYSTSTDTQYF. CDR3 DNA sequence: TGTGCCAGCAGTTACTCGACTAGCACAGATACGCAGTATTTT.

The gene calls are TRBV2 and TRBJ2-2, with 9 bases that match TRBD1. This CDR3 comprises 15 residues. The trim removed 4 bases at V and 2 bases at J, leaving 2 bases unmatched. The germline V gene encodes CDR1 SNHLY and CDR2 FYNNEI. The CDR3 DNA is TGTGCCAGCAGTGGACAGGGGGAAAACACCGGGGAGCTGTTTTTT. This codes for CASSGQGENTGELFF.

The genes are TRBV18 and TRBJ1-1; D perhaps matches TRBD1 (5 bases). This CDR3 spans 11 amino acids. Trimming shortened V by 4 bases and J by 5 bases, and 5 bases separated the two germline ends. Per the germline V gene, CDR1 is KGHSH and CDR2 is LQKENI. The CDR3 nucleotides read TGTGCCAGCTCACAGGGGACTGAAGCTTTCTTT. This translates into CASSQGTEAFF.

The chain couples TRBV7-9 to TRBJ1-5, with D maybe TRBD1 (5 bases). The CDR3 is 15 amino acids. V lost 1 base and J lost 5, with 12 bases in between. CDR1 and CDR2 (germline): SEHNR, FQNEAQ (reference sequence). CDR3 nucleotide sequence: TGTGCCAGCAGCTTAGGGGCAGGGTTGGATCAGCCCCAGCATTTT. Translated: CASSLGAGLDQPQHF.

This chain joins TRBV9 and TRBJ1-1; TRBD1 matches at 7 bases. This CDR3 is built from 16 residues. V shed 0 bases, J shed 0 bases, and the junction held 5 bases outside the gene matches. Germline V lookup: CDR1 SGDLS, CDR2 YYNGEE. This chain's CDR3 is CASSVAEGAMNTEAFF. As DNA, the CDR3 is TGTGCCAGCAGCGTAGCTGAGGGGGCCATGAACACTGAAGCTTTCTTT.

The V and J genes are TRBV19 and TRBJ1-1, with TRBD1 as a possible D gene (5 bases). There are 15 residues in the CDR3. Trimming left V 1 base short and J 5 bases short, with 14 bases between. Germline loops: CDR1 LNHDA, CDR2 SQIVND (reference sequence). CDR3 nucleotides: TGTGCCAGTAGTATAGCCGGGCTCGGGGGGACTGAAGCTTTCTTT. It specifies CASSIAGLGGTEAFF.

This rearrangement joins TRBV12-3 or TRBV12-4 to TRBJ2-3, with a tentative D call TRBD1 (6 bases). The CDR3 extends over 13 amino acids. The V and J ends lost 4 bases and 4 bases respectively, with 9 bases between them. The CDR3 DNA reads TGTGCCAGCAGTTCCCCAGGGGCAGATACGCAGTATTTT. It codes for CASSSPGADTQYF.

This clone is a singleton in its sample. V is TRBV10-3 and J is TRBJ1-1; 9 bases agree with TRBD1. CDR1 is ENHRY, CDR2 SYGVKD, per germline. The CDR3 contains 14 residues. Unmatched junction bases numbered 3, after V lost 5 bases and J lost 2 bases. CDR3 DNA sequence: TGTGCCATCAGTAGGACAGGGGCTAACACTGAAGCTTTCTTT. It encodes CAISRTGANTEAFF.

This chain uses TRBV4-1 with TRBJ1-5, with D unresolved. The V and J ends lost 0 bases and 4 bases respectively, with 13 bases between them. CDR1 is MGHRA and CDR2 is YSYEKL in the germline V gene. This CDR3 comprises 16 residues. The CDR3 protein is CASSQDSPHGNQPQHF. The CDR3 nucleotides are TGCGCCAGCAGCCAAGATAGCCCACACGGGAATCAGCCCCAGCATTTT.

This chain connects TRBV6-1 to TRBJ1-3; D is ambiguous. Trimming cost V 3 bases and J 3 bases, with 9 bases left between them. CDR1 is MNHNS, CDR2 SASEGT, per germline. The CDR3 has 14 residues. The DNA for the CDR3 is TGTGCCAGCAGTGAGTGGGGAGTTGGAAACACCATATATTTT. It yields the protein CASSEWGVGNTIYF.

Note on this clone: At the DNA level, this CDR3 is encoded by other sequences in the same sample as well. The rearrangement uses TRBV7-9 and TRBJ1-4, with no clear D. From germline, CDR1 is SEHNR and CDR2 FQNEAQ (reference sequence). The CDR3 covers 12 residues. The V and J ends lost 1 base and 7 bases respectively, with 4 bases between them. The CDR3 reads CASSLVSEKLFF. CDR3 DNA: TGTGCCAGCAGCTTAGTCTCTGAAAAACTGTTTTTT.

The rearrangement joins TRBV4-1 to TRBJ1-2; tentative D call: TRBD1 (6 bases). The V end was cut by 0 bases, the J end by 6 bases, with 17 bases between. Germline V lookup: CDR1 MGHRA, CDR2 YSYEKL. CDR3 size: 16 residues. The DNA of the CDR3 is TGCGCCAGCAGCCAAGAGGGTCTGGGGGCCCCAGATGGCTACACCTTC. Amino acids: CASSQEGLGAPDGYTF.

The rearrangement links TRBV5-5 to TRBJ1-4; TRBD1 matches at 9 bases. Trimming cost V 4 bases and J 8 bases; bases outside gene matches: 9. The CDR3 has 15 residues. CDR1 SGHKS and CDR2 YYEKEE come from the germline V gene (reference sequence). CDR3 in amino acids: CASSITRGQGEKLFF. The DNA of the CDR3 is TGTGCCAGCAGCATAACCCGAGGACAGGGGGAAAAACTGTTTTTT.

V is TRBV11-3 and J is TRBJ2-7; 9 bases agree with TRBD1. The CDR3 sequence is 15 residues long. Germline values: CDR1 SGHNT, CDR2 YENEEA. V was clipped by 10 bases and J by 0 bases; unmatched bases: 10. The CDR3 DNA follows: TGTGCCAACGATTTCCGGGACAGGGACTCCTACGAGCAGTACTTC. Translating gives CANDFRDRDSYEQYF. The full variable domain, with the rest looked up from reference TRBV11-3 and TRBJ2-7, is EAGVVQSPRYKIIEKKQPVAFWCNPISGHNTLYWYLQNLGQGPELLIRYENEEAVDDSQLPKDRFSAERLKGVDSTLKIQPAELGDSAVYLCANDFRDRDSYEQYFGPGTRLTVT.

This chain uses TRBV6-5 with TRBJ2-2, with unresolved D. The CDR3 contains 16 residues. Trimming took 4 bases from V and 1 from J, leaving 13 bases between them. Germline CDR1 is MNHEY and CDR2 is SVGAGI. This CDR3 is CASSSPHRENTGELFF. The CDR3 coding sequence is TGTGCCAGCAGTTCGCCACACAGAGAGAACACCGGGGAGCTGTTTTTT.